The TCR beta chain described here comes from a study of CD8 T cells in ankylosing spondylitis (TCRdb year 2017). Background for the entire study: The study set out to find disease-linked TCR variants by profiling T cell receptor beta repertoires in ankylosing spondylitis patients and healthy donors. The full study cohort comprised about 24 ankylosing spondylitis patients and some 110 healthy donors. Peripheral blood was sampled, and synovial fluid was also collected from ankylosing spondylitis patients.

In the case of this clonotype: It lacks a known antigen. Base qualities are not at hand, and no much larger clone is one base apart.

The CDR3 covers 17 residues, taking in both the cysteine and the phenylalanine. Only the CDR3 DNA stays, 51 bases, in frame from base 1. Taken from the germline V gene, the CDR1 and CDR2 loops are LGHNA and YNFKEQ. V drops 1 base and J drops 7 bases, leaving 19 bases in between. Sequenced using an Illumina HiSeq 2500. TCR beta libraries were prepared by quantitative 5'-RACE with molecular barcodes. As for the original processing: Disease-linked TCR variants were identified with a new computational method built on a probabilistic model of VDJ rearrangement. TCRdb trimmed public reads at Q25 via fastp, called clones via MiXCR and kept in-frame beta chains. All rows with the same CDR3 protein become a single entry with the most common DNA and genes. TCRdb, not the authors, supplied the V and J calls. For this sample there are under 550,000 distinct CDR3 sequences; roughly a quarter appear just once. The ten largest clonotypes hold about 0.89% of the sample.

The investigation overall reported the following: The disease-linked clones showed a CD8+ phenotype and occurred at relatively low frequencies in peripheral blood. Some motif variants were previously reported in synovial fluid and blood of reactive arthritis patients, suggesting common disease-initiation mechanisms. The disease-linked clones were reported as significantly enriched in matched synovial fluid samples from ankylosing spondylitis patients. A TCR beta motif made up of eight or nine highly homologous amino acid variants appeared to be characteristic of blood from ankylosing spondylitis patients.

What was sequenced was blood, either unsorted or a sorted T cell fraction (not recorded which). This receptor chain uses TRBV4-2 and TRBJ2-2, with the D assignment possibly TRBD1 or TRBD2, given 5 matching bases for each. This receptor was obtained from a male donor with ankylosing spondylitis. DNA sequence: TGTGCCAGCAGCCAAGGCTTGGTAGGGGTCGAGGGCGGGGAGCTGTTTTTT. Its product reads: CASSQGLVGVEGGELFF.